The 12 T cell receptor beta chains listed next were all sequenced from one sample in a study of blood T cells in healthy people across ages. Primers used in a second PCR of about 7 to 12 cycles were a sample-barcoded 5' primer and a J-beta primer mix. MiXCR was run by TCRdb on the 5' RACE reads, yielding one entry per CDR3 protein. The data show hundreds of thousands of distinct CDR3 sequences, around 50% seen once. Source material: blood. The receptors were gathered from an elderly woman in good health.

In this sample, this clonotype turned up many times. The chain employs TRBV5-1 and TRBJ2-1; 8 bases are shared with TRBD2. Trimming took 2 bases from V and 0 from J; bases not matched to a gene: 4. The CDR3 runs to 16 residues. CDR1 and CDR2 (germline): SGHRS, YFSETQ. The CDR3 here is CASSFTSGRSYNEQFF. CDR3 DNA sequence: TGCGCCAGCAGCTTTACTAGCGGCCGCTCCTACAATGAGCAGTTCTTC.

The chain recombines TRBV7-9 with TRBJ2-1; perhaps D is TRBD1 or TRBD2 (5 bases each). Germline values: CDR1 SEHNR, CDR2 FQNEAQ (reference sequence). Trimming removed 0 bases from V and 4 bases from J, with 16 bases in between. The CDR3 sequence is 17 residues long. The CDR3, as DNA: TGTGCCAGCAGCTTAGCGGGGGATCTTAAGAAGTACAATGAGCAGTTCTTC. Translation gives CASSLAGDLKKYNEQFF.

This clonotype was counted ten times or more. The genes are TRBV9 and TRBJ2-1, with 7 positions matching TRBD1. Trimming removed 0 bases from V and 6 bases from J; junction bases left unmatched: 12. Germline values: CDR1 SGDLS, CDR2 YYNGEE. The CDR3 extends over 17 amino acids. The CDR3 DNA follows: TGTGCCAGCAGCGTAGGGGCCCCCGGACAGGTATCCAATGAGCAGTTCTTC. Translated: CASSVGAPGQVSNEQFF.

Of note for this clonotype: A read error may be the cause here, since a much bigger clone is one base away. The J gene is TRBJ1-5, the V gene TRBV7-2; D is ambiguous. Trimming pared 5 bases from V and 7 bases from J, leaving 12 bases between. This CDR3 has 13 residues. The V gene's germline CDR1 is SGHTA and CDR2 FQGNSA. CDR3 coding DNA: TGTGCCAGCAGCGTAGAGGTGGCCCAGCCCCAGCATTTT. Its translation is CASSVEVAQPQHF.

In its sample, this clonotype was seen many times. This chain connects TRBV20-1 to TRBJ2-1, with D hard to call. Between the trimmed V and J ends, which lost 3 bases and 3 bases, there was a span of 6 bases. The CDR3 extends over 12 amino acids. CDR1 and CDR2 from the germline V gene are DFQATT and SNEGSKA (reference sequence). The CDR3 is CSASSIYNEQFF. In DNA form, the CDR3 reads TGCAGTGCTAGTTCTATCTACAATGAGCAGTTCTTC.

The sample holds many counts of this clonotype. The J gene is TRBJ2-3, the V gene TRBV5-1, with a tentative D call TRBD1 (5 bases). The CDR3 runs to 15 residues. V was pared by 5 bases and J by 1 base, with 14 bases between. Germline V gives CDR1 SGHRS, CDR2 YFSETQ. CDR3 DNA: TGCGCCAGCAGACAGCCAGGGTCGGGCACAGATACGCAGTATTTT. Its protein is CASRQPGSGTDTQYF.

This clonotype showed up many times. This chain joins TRBV4-1 and TRBJ2-5, with D unclear. Per germline, CDR1 MGHRA and CDR2 YSYEKL. This CDR3 is built from 12 residues. Trimming removed 0 bases at V and 5 bases at J, with 4 bases between. DNA of the CDR3: TGCGCCAGCAGCCAAGATTTTGAGACCCAGTACTTC. It specifies CASSQDFETQYF.

J is TRBJ2-3 and V is TRBV12-3 or TRBV12-4; 12 bases are shared with TRBD1. The V segment lost 8 bases and the J segment 6 bases; nucleotides outside the gene matches: 9. The CDR3 consists of 15 residues. CDR3 loop: CASGPGTGGMDTQYF. The CDR3 DNA reads as TGTGCCAGCGGGCCCGGGACAGGGGGCATGGATACGCAGTATTTT.

This clonotype was detected many times. The V call is TRBV20-1, the J call TRBJ2-1; TRBD1 matches 8 bases. This CDR3 contains 12 residues. CDR1 DFQATT and CDR2 SNEGSKA come from the germline V gene (reference sequence). Germline trimming cut 6 bases from V and 10 bases from J; bases unmatched to any gene: 8. The CDR3 region is CSARQGLGEQFF. The CDR3 DNA follows: TGCAGTGCAAGACAGGGGCTGGGGGAGCAGTTCTTC.

This clonotype was counted once. The rearrangement uses TRBV20-1 and TRBJ1-5; tentative D call: TRBD1 (5 bases). Trimming removed 5 bases from V and 9 bases from J, with 17 bases in between. The CDR3 loop spans 13 amino acids. Germline V gene sequence: CDR1 DFQATT, CDR2 SNEGSKA (reference sequence). The CDR3 DNA follows: TGCAGTGCTCTGGACACAAGCGTTCTGCCCCAGCATTTT. This sequence encodes CSALDTSVLPQHF.

This clonotype was recorded at least ten times. This chain links TRBV12-3 or TRBV12-4 with TRBJ2-1; no reliable D call. With 5 bases removed from V and 6 bases from J, the gap between germline ends came to 8 bases. The CDR3 consists of 12 residues. CDR3 nucleotides: TGTGCCAGCAGTACCCCCCCCAATGAGCAGTTCTTC. Translated: CASSTPPNEQFF.

The rearrangement links TRBV20-1 to TRBJ1-2; D remains ambiguous. V lost 5 bases to trimming and J lost 6 bases, with 16 bases between them. CDR3 length: 13 amino acids. CDR1 DFQATT and CDR2 SNEGSKA come from the germline V gene (reference sequence). The DNA of the CDR3 is TGCAGTGCTGCGGACGGTTCACTAGATGGCTACACCTTC. Translated: CSAADGSLDGYTF.